This T cell receptor (beta chain) was obtained from a study of radiotherapy plus CTLA-4 blockade in lung cancer. Turning to the study itself: The study recorded objective responses in about 20% of patients and disease control in under 35%. Study-level findings and limits: It was early blood T cell clone dynamics, with interferon-beta, that reportedly best predicted response.

People whose metastatic non-small-cell lung cancer was chemo-refractory got focal radiation along with CTLA-4 blockade by ipilimumab. Germline V gene sequence: CDR1 LNHDA, CDR2 SQIVND (reference sequence). This CDR3 contains 12 residues. V was shortened by 5 bases and J by 7 bases, with 12 bases between the two germline ends. Assay used: immunoSEQ multiplex PCR; TCRdb lists only in-frame clones, some missing. Here the sample spans about 97,000 clones, approximately 75% being singletons. The table lists this clone with a few counts. No antigen is known for it. The V call is TRBV19, the J call TRBJ2-7; D ambiguous. The sample here was peripheral blood, taken from a patient treated with radiotherapy plus ipilimumab. This TCR derives from a human donor with non-small cell lung cancer who had a partial response to radiotherapy plus ipilimumab. Some clones in this sample may be carry-over from other donors' samples. This chain's CDR3 is CASSYRVGEQYF. Written as DNA, the CDR3 is TGTGCCAGTAGTTACCGCGTCGGGGAGCAGTACTTC.